This T cell receptor beta chain was captured by sequencing in a study of blood T cell repertoires in COVID-19. In this sample, this clone turned up once. The table came from immunoSEQ multiplex PCR; TCRdb's copy has only in-frame clones and leaves some out. The sample records roughly 34,000 clones, 90% to 95% being singletons. The clonotype originates from a man in his 60s with active or convalescent COVID-19. The sample taken for sequencing was peripheral blood.

CDR3 sequence (DNA): TGTGCCAGTAGTATAGCGGGGATCAATTCACCCCTCCACTTT. Translation gives CASSIAGINSPLHF. The chain joins TRBV19 to TRBJ1-6; D gene ambiguous. The germline gives CDR1 LNHDA, CDR2 SQIVND (reference sequence). The V gene lost 1 base and the J gene lost 7 bases, with 8 bases spanning the gap. CDR3 length: 14 amino acids.